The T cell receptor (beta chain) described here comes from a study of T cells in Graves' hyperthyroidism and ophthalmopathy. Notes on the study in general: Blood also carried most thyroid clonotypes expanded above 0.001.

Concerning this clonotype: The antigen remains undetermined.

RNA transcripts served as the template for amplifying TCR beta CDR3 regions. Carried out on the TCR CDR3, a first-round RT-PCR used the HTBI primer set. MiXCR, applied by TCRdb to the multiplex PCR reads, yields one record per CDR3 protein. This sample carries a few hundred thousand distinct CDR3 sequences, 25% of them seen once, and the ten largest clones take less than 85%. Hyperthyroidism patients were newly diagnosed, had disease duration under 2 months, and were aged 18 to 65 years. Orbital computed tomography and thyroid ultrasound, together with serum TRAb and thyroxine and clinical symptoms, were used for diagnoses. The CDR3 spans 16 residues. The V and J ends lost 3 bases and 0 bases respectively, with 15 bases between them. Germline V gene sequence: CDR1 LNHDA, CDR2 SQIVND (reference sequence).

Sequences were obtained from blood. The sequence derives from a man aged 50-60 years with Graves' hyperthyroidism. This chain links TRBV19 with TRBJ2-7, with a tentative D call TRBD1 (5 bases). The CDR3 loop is CASSIKGYRSSYEQYF. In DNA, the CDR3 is TGTGCCAGTAGTATCAAAGGATACAGGAGCTCCTACGAGCAGTACTTC.